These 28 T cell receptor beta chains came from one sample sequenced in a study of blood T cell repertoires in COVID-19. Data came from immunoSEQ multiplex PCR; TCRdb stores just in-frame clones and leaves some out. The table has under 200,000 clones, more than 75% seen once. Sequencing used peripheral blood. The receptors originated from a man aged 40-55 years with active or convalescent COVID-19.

The CDR3 DNA follows: TGTGCCAGCAGACCTTTAGGACAGAGTAACTATGGCTACACCTTC. Amino acid sequence: CASRPLGQSNYGYTF. This chain joins TRBV7-9 and TRBJ1-2; possibly TRBD1 for D (6 bases). V was cut by 6 bases and J by 1 base, with 15 bases left in between. The CDR3 contains 15 residues. Germline CDR1 is SEHNR and CDR2 is FQNEAQ (reference sequence).

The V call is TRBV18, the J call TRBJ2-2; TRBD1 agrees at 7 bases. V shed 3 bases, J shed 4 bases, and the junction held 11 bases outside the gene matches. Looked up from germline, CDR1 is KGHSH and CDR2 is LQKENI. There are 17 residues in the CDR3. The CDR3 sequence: CASSPETADRATGELFF. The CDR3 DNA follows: TGTGCCAGCTCACCCGAAACCGCTGACAGGGCCACCGGGGAGCTGTTTTTT.

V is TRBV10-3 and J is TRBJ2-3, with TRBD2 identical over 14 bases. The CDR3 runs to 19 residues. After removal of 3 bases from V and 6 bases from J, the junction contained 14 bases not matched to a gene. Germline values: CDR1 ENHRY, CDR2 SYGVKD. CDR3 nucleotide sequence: TGTGCCATCAGTGAAAGAATCGGACTAGCGGGAGGAAGTGCCGATACGCAGTATTTT. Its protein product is CAISERIGLAGGSADTQYF.

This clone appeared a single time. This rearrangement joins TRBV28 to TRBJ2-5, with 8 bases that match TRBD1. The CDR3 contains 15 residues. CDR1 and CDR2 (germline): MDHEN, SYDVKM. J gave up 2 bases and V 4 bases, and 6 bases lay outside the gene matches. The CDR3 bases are TGTGCCAGCAGTTACCTACAGGGGGGACAAGAGACCCAGTACTTC. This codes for CASSYLQGGQETQYF.

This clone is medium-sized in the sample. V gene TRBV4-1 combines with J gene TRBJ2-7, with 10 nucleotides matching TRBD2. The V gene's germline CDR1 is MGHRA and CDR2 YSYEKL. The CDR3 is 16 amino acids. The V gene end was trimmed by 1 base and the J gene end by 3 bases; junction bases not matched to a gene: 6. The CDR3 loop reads CASSQGPSGRRYEQYF. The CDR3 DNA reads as TGCGCCAGCAGCCAAGGACCTAGCGGGAGACGCTACGAGCAGTACTTC.

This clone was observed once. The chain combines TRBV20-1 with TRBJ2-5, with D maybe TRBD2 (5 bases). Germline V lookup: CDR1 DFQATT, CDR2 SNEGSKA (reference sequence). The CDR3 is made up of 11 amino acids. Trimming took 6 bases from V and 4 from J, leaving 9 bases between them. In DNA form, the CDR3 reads TGCAGTGCAATTCGGGGAGAGACCCAGTACTTC. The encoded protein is CSAIRGETQYF.

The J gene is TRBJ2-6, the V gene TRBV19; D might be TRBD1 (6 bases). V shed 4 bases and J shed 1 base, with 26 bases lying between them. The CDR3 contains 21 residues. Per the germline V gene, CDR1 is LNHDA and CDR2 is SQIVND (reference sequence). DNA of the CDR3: TGTGCCAGTAGTACCGGAGCCCCAACAGGGCTGATGGGGTCTGGGGCCAACGTCCTGACTTTC. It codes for CASSTGAPTGLMGSGANVLTF.

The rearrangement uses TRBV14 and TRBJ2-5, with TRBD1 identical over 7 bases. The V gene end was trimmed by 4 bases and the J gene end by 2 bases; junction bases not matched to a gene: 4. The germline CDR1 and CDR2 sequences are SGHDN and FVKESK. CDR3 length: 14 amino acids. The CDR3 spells CASSPGQFQETQYF. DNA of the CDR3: TGTGCCAGCAGCCCGGGACAGTTTCAAGAGACCCAGTACTTC.

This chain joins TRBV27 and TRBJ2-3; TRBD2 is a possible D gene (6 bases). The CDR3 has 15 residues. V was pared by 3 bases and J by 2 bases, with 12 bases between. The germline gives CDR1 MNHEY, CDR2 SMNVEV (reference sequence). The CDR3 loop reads CASSLGRTITDTQYF. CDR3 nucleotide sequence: TGTGCCAGCAGTTTGGGGAGGACTATCACAGATACGCAGTATTTT.

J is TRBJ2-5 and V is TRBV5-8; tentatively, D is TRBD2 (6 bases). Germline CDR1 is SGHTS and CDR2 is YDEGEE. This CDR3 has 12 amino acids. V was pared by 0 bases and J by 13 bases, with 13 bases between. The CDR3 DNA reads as TGTGCCAGCAGCTTGGTAGGGCTAGCGTCGTACTTC. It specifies CASSLVGLASYF.

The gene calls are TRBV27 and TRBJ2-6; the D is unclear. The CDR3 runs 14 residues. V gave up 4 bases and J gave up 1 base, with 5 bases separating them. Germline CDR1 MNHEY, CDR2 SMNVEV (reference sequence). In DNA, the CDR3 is TGTGCCAGCAGTTCCCTATCTGGGGCCAACGTCCTGACTTTC. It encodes CASSSLSGANVLTF.

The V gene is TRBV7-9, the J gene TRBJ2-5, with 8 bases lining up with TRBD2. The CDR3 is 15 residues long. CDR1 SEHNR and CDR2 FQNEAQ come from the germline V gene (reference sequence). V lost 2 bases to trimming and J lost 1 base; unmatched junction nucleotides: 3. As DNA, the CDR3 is TGTGCCAGCAGCTTATTAACTAGCGGCCAAGAGACCCAGTACTTC. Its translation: CASSLLTSGQETQYF.

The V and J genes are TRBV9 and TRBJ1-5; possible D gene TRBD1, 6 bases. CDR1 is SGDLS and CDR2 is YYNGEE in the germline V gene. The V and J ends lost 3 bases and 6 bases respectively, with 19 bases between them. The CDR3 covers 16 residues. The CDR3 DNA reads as TGTGCCAGCAGCGCGTACAGGGATGATCGTGGTCAGCCCCAGCATTTT. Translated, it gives CASSAYRDDRGQPQHF.

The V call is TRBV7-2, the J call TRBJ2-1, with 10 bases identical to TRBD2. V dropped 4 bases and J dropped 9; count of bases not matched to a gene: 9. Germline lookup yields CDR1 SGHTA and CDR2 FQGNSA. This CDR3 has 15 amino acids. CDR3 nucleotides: TGTGCCAGCAGCTCCTCTAGCGGGGGCGCAATTGAGCAGTTCTTC. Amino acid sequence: CASSSSSGGAIEQFF. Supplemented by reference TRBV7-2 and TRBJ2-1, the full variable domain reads GAGVSQSPSNKVTEKGKDVELRCDPISGHTALYWYRQSLGQGLEFLIYFQGNSAPDKSGLPSDRFSAERTGGSVSTLTIQRTQQEDSAVYLCASSSSSGGAIEQFFGPGTRLTVL.

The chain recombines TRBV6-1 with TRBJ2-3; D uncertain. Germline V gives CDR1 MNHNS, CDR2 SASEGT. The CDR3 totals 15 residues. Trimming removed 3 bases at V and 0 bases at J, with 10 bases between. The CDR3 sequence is CASSEAPSSTDTQYF. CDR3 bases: TGTGCCAGCAGTGAGGCCCCTTCCAGCACAGATACGCAGTATTTT.

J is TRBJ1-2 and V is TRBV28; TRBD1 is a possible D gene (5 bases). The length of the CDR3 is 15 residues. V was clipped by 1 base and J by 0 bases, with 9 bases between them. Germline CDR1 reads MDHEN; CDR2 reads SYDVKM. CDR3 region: CASSLSGPPNYGYTF. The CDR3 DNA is TGTGCCAGCAGTTTATCAGGGCCCCCTAACTATGGCTACACCTTC.

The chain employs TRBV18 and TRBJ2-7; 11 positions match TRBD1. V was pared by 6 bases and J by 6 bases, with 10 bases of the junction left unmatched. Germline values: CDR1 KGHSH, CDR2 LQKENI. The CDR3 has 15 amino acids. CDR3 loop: CASSPRDRGTGEQYF. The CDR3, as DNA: TGTGCCAGCTCCCCCCGGGACAGGGGGACGGGCGAGCAGTACTTC.

As DNA, the CDR3 is TGTGCCAGCACCCCCGGGACAGACCAAGAGACCCAGTACTTC. This sequence encodes CASTPGTDQETQYF. This chain links TRBV6-2 or TRBV6-3 with TRBJ2-5; 7 positions match TRBD1. The junction had 5 bases not matched to a gene; V was cut back by 7 bases and J by 0 bases. Germline assignment: CDR1 MNHEY and CDR2 SVGEGT. The CDR3 is made up of 14 amino acids.

Here the CDR3 reads CAIRDKLGGLAGQETQYF. The CDR3 nucleotides read TGTGCCATCAGGGACAAACTTGGAGGACTAGCGGGGCAAGAGACCCAGTACTTC. The V call is TRBV10-3, the J call TRBJ2-5; 12 bases align to TRBD2. Germline-derived CDR1 and CDR2 are ENHRY and SYGVKD. The CDR3 covers 18 residues. V lost 6 bases to trimming and J lost 2 bases; unmatched junction nucleotides: 13.

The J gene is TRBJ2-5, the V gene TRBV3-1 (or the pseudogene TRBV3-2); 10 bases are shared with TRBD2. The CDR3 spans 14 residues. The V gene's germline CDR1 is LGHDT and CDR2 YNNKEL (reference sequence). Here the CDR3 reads CATEETSGQETQYF. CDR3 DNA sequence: TGTGCTACGGAGGAGACTAGCGGGCAAGAGACCCAGTACTTC.

The CDR3 loop reads CASSWSTGGQNTGELFF. CDR3 nucleotide sequence: TGTGCCAGCAGTTGGAGTACAGGGGGACAGAACACCGGGGAGCTGTTTTTT. This sequence joins TRBV7-6 and TRBJ2-2, with 8 bases matching TRBD1. CDR3 length: 17 amino acids. CDR1 and CDR2 from the germline V gene are SGHVS and FNYEAQ. V was clipped by 6 bases and J by 1 base; unmatched bases: 10.

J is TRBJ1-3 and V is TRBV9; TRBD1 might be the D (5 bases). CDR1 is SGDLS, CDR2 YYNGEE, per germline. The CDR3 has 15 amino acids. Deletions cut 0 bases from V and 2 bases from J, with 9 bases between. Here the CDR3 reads CASSVGAGTGNTIYF. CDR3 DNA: TGTGCCAGCAGCGTAGGCGCAGGGACTGGAAACACCATATATTTT.

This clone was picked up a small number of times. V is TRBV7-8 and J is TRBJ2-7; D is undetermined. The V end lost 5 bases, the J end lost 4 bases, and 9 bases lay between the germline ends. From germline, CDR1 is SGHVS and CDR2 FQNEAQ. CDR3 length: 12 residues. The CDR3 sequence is CASSQQPYEQYF. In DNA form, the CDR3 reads TGTGCCAGCAGCCAACAGCCATACGAGCAGTACTTC.

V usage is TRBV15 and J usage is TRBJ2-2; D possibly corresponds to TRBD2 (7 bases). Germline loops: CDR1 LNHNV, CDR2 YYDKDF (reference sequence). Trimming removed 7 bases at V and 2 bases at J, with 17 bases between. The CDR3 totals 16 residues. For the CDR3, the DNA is TGTGCCACCATCCCTGGGGGCGGGAGTAACACCGGGGAGCTGTTTTTT. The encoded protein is CATIPGGGSNTGELFF.

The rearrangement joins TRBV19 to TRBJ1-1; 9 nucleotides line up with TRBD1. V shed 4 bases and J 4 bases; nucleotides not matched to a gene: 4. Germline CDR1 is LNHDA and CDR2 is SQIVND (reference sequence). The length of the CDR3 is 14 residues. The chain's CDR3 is CASSNRGLGTEAFF. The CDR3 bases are TGTGCCAGTAGTAACAGGGGGCTGGGCACTGAAGCTTTCTTT.

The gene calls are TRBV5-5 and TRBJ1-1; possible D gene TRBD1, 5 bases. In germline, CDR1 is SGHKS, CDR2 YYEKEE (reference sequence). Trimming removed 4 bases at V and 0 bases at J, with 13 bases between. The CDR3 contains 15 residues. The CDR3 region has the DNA TGTGCCAGCAGCGGGAAAGCACAGGTGAACACTGAAGCTTTCTTT. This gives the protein CASSGKAQVNTEAFF.

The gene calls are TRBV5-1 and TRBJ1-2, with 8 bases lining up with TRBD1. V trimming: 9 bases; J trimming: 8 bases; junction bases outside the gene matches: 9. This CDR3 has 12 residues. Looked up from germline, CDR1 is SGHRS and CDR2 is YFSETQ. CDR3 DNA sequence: TGCGCCACAGAGGACAGGGTCGGAGGCTACACCTTC. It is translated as CATEDRVGGYTF.

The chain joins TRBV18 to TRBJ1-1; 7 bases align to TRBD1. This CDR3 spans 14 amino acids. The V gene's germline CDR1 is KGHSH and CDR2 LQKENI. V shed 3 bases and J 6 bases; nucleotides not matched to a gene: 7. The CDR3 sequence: CASSPTGSGAEAFF. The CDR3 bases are TGTGCCAGCTCACCGACAGGGAGTGGCGCTGAAGCTTTCTTT.